Following are 23 T cell receptor beta chains from one sample sequenced in a study of cytomegalovirus exposure and HLA in healthy donors. With 60 Vbeta and 13 Jbeta primers, the PCR was carried out. Profiling relied on immunoSEQ multiplex PCR, and the TCRdb table lists in-frame clones only, not all of them. This table holds about 130,000 clones, about 73% found once. Input material: PBMCs. These receptors were taken from a woman in her 40s in good health and CMV-seropositive.

CDR3 amino acids: CASSFAGPGETQYF. Written as DNA, the CDR3 is TGTGCCAGCAGTTTCGCGGGACCGGGGGAGACCCAGTACTTC. The rearrangement uses TRBV27 and TRBJ2-5, with TRBD2 as a possible D gene (6 bases). Trimming removed 3 bases from V and 5 bases from J, with 13 bases in between. The CDR3 contains 14 residues. Germline V gene lookup returns CDR1 MNHEY and CDR2 SMNVEV (reference sequence).

This chain uses TRBV6-5 with TRBJ2-5; TRBD2 matches at 7 bases. The CDR3 sequence is 15 residues long. The V segment lost 2 bases and the J segment 2 bases; nucleotides outside the gene matches: 5. The V gene's germline CDR1 is MNHEY and CDR2 SVGAGI. CDR3 nucleotides: TGTGCCAGCAGTTACCCGGGGGGTGGACAAGAGACCCAGTACTTC. Its translation is CASSYPGGGQETQYF.

This clone has only a few counts. The chain has TRBV10-3 and TRBJ1-2; TRBD1 is a possible D gene (5 bases). Germline V CDR1 and CDR2: ENHRY, SYGVKD. The length of the CDR3 is 13 residues. V gave up 0 bases and J gave up 7 bases, with 9 bases separating them. The CDR3 reads CAISESSRAGYTF. CDR3 DNA sequence: TGTGCCATCAGTGAGTCTTCCAGGGCTGGCTACACCTTC.

Here the CDR3 reads CASSVGLGSYNEQFF. As DNA, the CDR3 is TGTGCCAGCAGCGTGGGACTGGGGTCCTACAATGAGCAGTTCTTC. J is TRBJ2-1 and V is TRBV7-2, with D tentatively TRBD2 (6 bases). Trimming shortened V by 5 bases and J by 1 base, and 12 bases separated the two germline ends. CDR1 SGHTA and CDR2 FQGNSA come from the germline V gene. The CDR3 runs to 15 residues.

The CDR3 DNA follows: TGTGCCAGCAGCTTAGAACTAGCGGGAGGGTACAATGAGCAGTTCTTC. Amino acid sequence: CASSLELAGGYNEQFF. V is TRBV7-9 and J is TRBJ2-1; the match to TRBD2 covers 13 bases. Losses at the gene ends were 1 base for V and 4 bases for J; bases not matched to a gene: 1. Germline values: CDR1 SEHNR, CDR2 FQNEAQ (reference sequence). The CDR3 totals 16 residues.

The V and J genes are TRBV4-3 and TRBJ2-4; 8 nucleotides agree with TRBD1. This CDR3 contains 15 residues. V shed 0 bases, J shed 8 bases, and the junction held 6 bases outside the gene matches. Looked up from germline, CDR1 is LGHNA and CDR2 is YSLEER. The CDR3 region has the DNA TGCGCCAGCAGCCAAGATAGCCAGGGGGCTTACATTCAGTACTTC. This encodes CASSQDSQGAYIQYF.

The genes are TRBV5-4 and TRBJ1-2; 7 bases fit TRBD1. Germline CDR1 SGHNT, CDR2 YYREEE (reference sequence). The length of the CDR3 is 15 residues. J gave up 0 bases and V 2 bases, and 4 bases lay outside the gene matches. In nucleotides, the CDR3 is TGTGCCAGCAGCTTTTGGGACAGAGCTAACTATGGCTACACCTTC. Encoded protein: CASSFWDRANYGYTF.

The chain recombines TRBV7-3 with TRBJ2-3, with 7 nucleotides matching TRBD2. The trim removed 0 bases at V and 6 bases at J, leaving 3 bases unmatched. CDR3 length: 14 residues. Germline V gene sequence: CDR1 SGHTA, CDR2 FQGTGA. CDR3 nucleotides: TGTGCCAGCAGCTTAACGGGAGGGCGGGATACGCAGTATTTT. It is translated as CASSLTGGRDTQYF.

This chain links TRBV7-2 with TRBJ2-7; 9 nucleotides line up with TRBD2. Per germline, CDR1 SGHTA and CDR2 FQGNSA. V trimming: 3 bases; J trimming: 3 bases; junction bases outside the gene matches: 9. The CDR3 has 16 amino acids. The CDR3 coding sequence is TGTGCCAGCAGCTTGAGCGGTAGCGGGGGCATCTACGAGCAGTACTTC. Encoded protein: CASSLSGSGGIYEQYF.

The V gene is TRBV9, the J gene TRBJ2-2; TRBD2 agrees at 9 bases. This CDR3 contains 19 residues. CDR1 and CDR2 (germline): SGDLS, YYNGEE. J gave up 0 bases and V 7 bases, and 16 bases lay outside the gene matches. CDR3 loop: CASRRGTSGSLANTGELFF. CDR3 coding DNA: TGTGCCAGCCGTAGGGGAACTAGCGGGTCTTTAGCGAACACCGGGGAGCTGTTTTTT. Together with reference TRBV9 and TRBJ2-2, the CDR3 gives the full variable domain: DSGVTQTPKHLITATGQRVTLRCSPRSGDLSVYWYQQSLDQGLQFLIQYYNGEERAKGNILERFSAQQFPDLHSELNLSSLELGDSALYFCASRRGTSGSLANTGELFFGEGSRLTVL.

The chain has TRBV5-6 and TRBJ2-5; TRBD1 agrees at 8 bases. This CDR3 contains 14 residues. In germline, CDR1 is SGHDT, CDR2 YYEEEE. V lost 5 bases and J lost 2; bases outside the gene matches: 5. Written as DNA, the CDR3 is TGTGCCAGCAGTCAAACAGGGGGTCAAGAGACCCAGTACTTC. Protein: CASSQTGGQETQYF.

V usage is TRBV23-1 and J usage is TRBJ1-4; D remains unclear. TRBV23-1 has ORF status, its function being uncertain. The CDR3 loop spans 18 amino acids. Trimming shortened V by 3 bases and J by 4 bases, and 21 bases separated the two germline ends. CDR3 DNA: TGCGCCAGCAGTCAGCACGGAGGGAAAGGCTTAATTAATGAAAAACTGTTTTTT. It encodes CASSQHGGKGLINEKLFF.

This chain links TRBV11-2 with TRBJ2-2; 10 bases map to TRBD1. With V trimmed by 5 bases and J by 4 bases, 7 bases remained unmatched. Germline CDR1 reads SGHAT; CDR2 reads FQNNGV. The CDR3 runs 16 residues. The CDR3: CASSPGDRGFTGELFF. DNA of the CDR3: TGTGCCAGCAGCCCCGGGGACAGGGGTTTCACCGGGGAGCTGTTTTTT.

The chain carries TRBV27 and TRBJ2-2; D is perhaps TRBD1 (5 bases). Germline values: CDR1 MNHEY, CDR2 SMNVEV (reference sequence). Deletions cut 2 bases from V and 7 bases from J, with 17 bases between. The CDR3 totals 16 residues. The CDR3 DNA reads TGTGCCAGCAGTTTAAGGGAACAGGTGCTATTCGGGGAGCTGTTTTTT. Amino acids: CASSLREQVLFGELFF.

The chain couples TRBV6-1 to TRBJ1-1, with D perhaps matching TRBD1 (5 bases). CDR3 length: 14 amino acids. From germline, CDR1 is MNHNS and CDR2 SASEGT. Trimming removed 7 bases from V and 0 bases from J, with 12 bases in between. DNA for the CDR3: TGTGCCAGCATCGGGGGGATCATGAACACTGAAGCTTTCTTT. Its protein product is CASIGGIMNTEAFF.

The count of this clone is one. This chain uses TRBV2 with TRBJ2-7, with 10 bases fitting TRBD2. The length of the CDR3 is 16 residues. The germline CDR1 and CDR2 sequences are SNHLY and FYNNEI. The ends lost 6 bases at V and 2 bases at J; junction bases unmatched: 10. Here the CDR3 reads CASREFRTSGAYEQYF. The CDR3 nucleotides are TGTGCCAGCAGGGAGTTTCGGACTAGCGGCGCCTACGAGCAGTACTTC.

J is TRBJ2-3 and V is TRBV7-9, with D possibly TRBD2 on 5 matching bases. Trimming left V 5 bases short and J 1 base short, with 16 bases between. Germline assignment: CDR1 SEHNR and CDR2 FQNEAQ (reference sequence). This CDR3 has 16 amino acids. DNA of the CDR3: TGTGCCAGCAGCCCCCCGGGCGGGCAGGGCACAGATACGCAGTATTTT. This sequence encodes CASSPPGGQGTDTQYF.

This sequence joins TRBV5-1 and TRBJ2-1; a weak D match, TRBD2 (6 bases). Deletions cut 4 bases from V and 6 bases from J, with 17 bases between. Per germline, CDR1 SGHRS and CDR2 YFSETQ. This CDR3 is 15 amino acids long. The CDR3 sequence: CASSLNVLASNEQFF. In DNA, the CDR3 is TGCGCCAGCAGCCTAAACGTCCTAGCGTCCAATGAGCAGTTCTTC. Full variable domain (outside the CDR3, taken from reference TRBV5-1 and TRBJ2-1): KAGVTQTPRYLIKTRGQQVTLSCSPISGHRSVSWYQQTPGQGLQFLFEYFSETQRNKGNFPGRFSGRQFSNSRSEMNVSTLELGDSALYLCASSLNVLASNEQFFGPGTRLTVL.

This clone appeared a single time. The chain combines TRBV18 with TRBJ1-2; the D gene is possibly TRBD1 (5 bases). V was trimmed by 0 bases and J by 10 bases, leaving 21 bases between them. There are 16 residues in the CDR3. The V gene's germline CDR1 is KGHSH and CDR2 LQKENI. CDR3 in DNA: TGTGCCAGCTCACCACCGAAGTCGGGGGGAACCCCTAACTACACCTTC. Amino acid sequence: CASSPPKSGGTPNYTF. Using reference TRBV18 and TRBJ1-2 for the parts outside the CDR3, the full variable domain is NAGVMQNPRHLVRRRGQEARLRCSPMKGHSHVYWYRQLPEEGLKFMVYLQKENIIDESGMPKERFSAEFPKEGPSILRIQQVVRGDSAAYFCASSPPKSGGTPNYTFGSGTRLTVV.

The chain combines TRBV19 with TRBJ2-3, with D possibly matching TRBD1 (5 bases). V was clipped by 5 bases and J by 1 base, with 10 bases between them. The CDR3 covers 14 residues. From germline, CDR1 is LNHDA and CDR2 SQIVND (reference sequence). CDR3 bases: TGTGCCAGTAGTTCGTTGACAGGCACAGATACGCAGTATTTT. Encoded protein: CASSSLTGTDTQYF.

This clone has a handful of counts. The J gene is TRBJ2-5, the V gene TRBV5-1; 10 bases map to TRBD1. In germline, CDR1 is SGHRS, CDR2 YFSETQ. This CDR3 has 14 amino acids. The junction had 5 bases not matched to a gene; V was cut back by 4 bases and J by 5 bases. CDR3 sequence: CASSPGQGLETQYF. CDR3 DNA sequence: TGCGCCAGCAGCCCGGGACAGGGGTTGGAGACCCAGTACTTC.

The chain has TRBV5-1 and TRBJ2-1, with a tentative D call TRBD1 (5 bases). The V gene's germline CDR1 is SGHRS and CDR2 YFSETQ. The CDR3 consists of 15 residues. Trimming shortened V by 3 bases and J by 0 bases, and 10 bases separated the two germline ends. The DNA of the CDR3 is TGCGCCAGCAGCTCTGACAGCAGCTCCTACAATGAGCAGTTCTTC. It translates to CASSSDSSSYNEQFF.

This chain joins TRBV5-1 and TRBJ2-5; 8 nucleotides match TRBD1. Germline loops: CDR1 SGHRS, CDR2 YFSETQ. CDR3 length equals 15 residues. The trim removed 0 bases at V and 5 bases at J, leaving 6 bases unmatched. CDR3 sequence (DNA): TGCGCCAGCAGCTTGGAACAGGGGGTTTTCGAGACCCAGTACTTC. Its translation: CASSLEQGVFETQYF.